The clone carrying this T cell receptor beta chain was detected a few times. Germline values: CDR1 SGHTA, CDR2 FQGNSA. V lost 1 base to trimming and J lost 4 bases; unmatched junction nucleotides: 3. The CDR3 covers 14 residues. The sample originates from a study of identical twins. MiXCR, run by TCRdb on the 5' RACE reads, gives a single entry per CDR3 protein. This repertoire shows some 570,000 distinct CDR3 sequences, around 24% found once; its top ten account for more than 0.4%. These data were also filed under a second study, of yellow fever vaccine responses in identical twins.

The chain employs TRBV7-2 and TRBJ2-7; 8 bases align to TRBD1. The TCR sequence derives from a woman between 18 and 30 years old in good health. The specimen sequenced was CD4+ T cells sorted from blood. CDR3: CASSLGDRRYEQYF. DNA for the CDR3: TGTGCCAGCAGCTTAGGGGACAGGAGGTACGAGCAGTACTTC.